The 20 T cell receptor beta chains in this list originate from one sample, sequenced in a study of blood T cell repertoires in COVID-19. Clones were sequenced by immunoSEQ multiplex PCR, and TCRdb holds only the in-frame ones, with some missing. The repertoire holds around 200,000 clones, with 80% to 90% as singletons. The sample comprised PBMCs or T cells enriched from blood (not recorded which). All receptors come from a woman in her twenties or thirties who had been exposed to COVID-19.

This chain uses TRBV12-5 with TRBJ1-4; 7 bases are shared with TRBD1. CDR3 length: 16 amino acids. Germline lookup yields CDR1 LGHNT and CDR2 FRNRAP. V lost 6 bases and J lost 0; bases outside the gene matches: 7. CDR3 in amino acids: CASGAGDRATNEKLFF. The DNA for the CDR3 is TGTGCTAGTGGGGCCGGCGACAGGGCAACTAATGAAAAACTGTTTTTT.

Worth noting for this clone: Because it lacks the conserved phenylalanine or tryptophan at the end, this CDR3 is likely a read error. The DNA is left out, because the CDR3 cannot be placed on it with certainty; the CDR3 is given as TCRdb lists it. The chain has TRBV5-8 and TRBJ1-1; TRBD1, the table's D call, lacks a check against the DNA. Germline CDR1 SGHTS, CDR2 YDEGEE. Inclusive of both ends, the CDR3 amounts to 11 amino acids. CDR3 residues: CASSSNLTPLL.

This rearrangement joins TRBV2 to TRBJ1-3; 7 positions match TRBD1. J was trimmed by 0 bases and V by 7 bases; bases with no gene match: 3. CDR1 is SNHLY, CDR2 FYNNEI, per germline. CDR3 size: 14 residues. In nucleotides, the CDR3 is TGTGCCAGCAAGGGGACAGCCTCTGGAAACACCATATATTTT. Its protein product is CASKGTASGNTIYF.

The chain employs TRBV29-1 and TRBJ1-1; D ambiguous. Germline-derived CDR1 and CDR2 are SQVTM and ANQGSEA. The CDR3 has 12 residues. Trimming took 8 bases from V and 2 from J, leaving 12 bases between them. The CDR3 coding sequence is TGCAGCATCAGGCGAGACAACACTGAAGCTTTCTTT. Translated: CSIRRDNTEAFF.

This chain joins TRBV19 and TRBJ1-5; weak D call: TRBD1 (6 bases). V lost 3 bases and J 1 base, leaving 16 bases between the germline ends. In germline, CDR1 is LNHDA, CDR2 SQIVND (reference sequence). The CDR3 runs 17 residues. CDR3 DNA: TGTGCCAGTAGTATTCCACTTGACAGGTGGAGCAATCAGCCCCAGCATTTT. Translated, it gives CASSIPLDRWSNQPQHF.

This chain joins TRBV7-9 and TRBJ2-3, with D possibly matching TRBD2 (6 bases). CDR3 length: 15 amino acids. Trimming took off 1 base at V and 4 bases at J, with 12 bases between the two ends. Germline assignment: CDR1 SEHNR and CDR2 FQNEAQ (reference sequence). The CDR3 protein is CASSLVGGRADTQYF. The CDR3 region has the DNA TGTGCCAGCAGCTTAGTCGGGGGTAGGGCAGATACGCAGTATTTT.

The chain has TRBV3-1 (or the pseudogene TRBV3-2) and TRBJ2-7; 10 bases align to TRBD2. Losses at the gene ends were 6 bases for V and 0 bases for J; bases not matched to a gene: 2. The CDR3 has 14 amino acids. Germline lookup yields CDR1 LGHDT and CDR2 YNNKEL (reference sequence). The CDR3 bases are TGTGCCAGCAGGCAGCGGGGGGGCTCCTACGAGCAGTACTTC. Translation gives CASRQRGGSYEQYF.

The rearrangement uses TRBV19 and TRBJ2-2, with TRBD2 as a possible D gene (6 bases). The CDR3 is 14 amino acids. Trimming pared 11 bases from V and 2 bases from J, leaving 15 bases between. Germline V gene lookup returns CDR1 LNHDA and CDR2 SQIVND (reference sequence). The CDR3 here is CASEGGKNTGELFF. For the CDR3, the DNA is TGTGCCTCTGAGGGCGGGAAAAACACCGGGGAGCTGTTTTTT. Full variable domain (remainder filled in from reference TRBV19 and TRBJ2-2): DGGITQSPKYLFRKEGQNVTLSCEQNLNHDAMYWYRQDPGQGLRLIYYSQIVNDFQKGDIAEGYSVSREKKESFPLTVTSAQKNPTAFYLCASEGGKNTGELFFGEGSRLTVL.

J is TRBJ2-1 and V is TRBV6-5, with 16 positions matching TRBD2. After removal of 6 bases from V and 12 bases from J, the junction contained 5 bases not matched to a gene. This CDR3 is 14 amino acids long. Germline V gene sequence: CDR1 MNHEY, CDR2 SVGAGI. The CDR3 spells CASRAGTSGGGQFF. As DNA, the CDR3 is TGTGCCAGCAGGGCCGGGACTAGCGGGGGGGGGCAGTTCTTC.

V is TRBV25-1 and J is TRBJ2-1; 8 bases match TRBD2. J gave up 2 bases and V 1 base, and 4 bases lay outside the gene matches. There are 16 residues in the CDR3. Germline V CDR1 and CDR2: MGHDK, SYGVNS. The CDR3 region has the DNA TGTGCCAGCAGTGAATTCGGGGGGGCCCCCTACAATGAGCAGTTCTTC. Encoded protein: CASSEFGGAPYNEQFF. The whole variable domain, filled in from reference TRBV25-1 and TRBJ2-1, reads EADIYQTPRYLVIGTGKKITLECSQTMGHDKMYWYQQDPGMELHLIHYSYGVNSTEKGDLSSESTVSRIRTEHFPLTLESARPSHTSQYLCASSEFGGAPYNEQFFGPGTRLTVL.

J is TRBJ2-7 and V is TRBV9, with 7 bases that match TRBD2. V was pared by 2 bases and J by 6 bases, with 8 bases of the junction left unmatched. Per the germline V gene, CDR1 is SGDLS and CDR2 is YYNGEE. The CDR3 is 14 amino acids. The CDR3 DNA reads TGTGCCAGCAGCGTGGGGGGGGTCCGATCCGAGCAGTACTTC. Its translation: CASSVGGVRSEQYF.

This clone was seen a handful of times. This rearrangement joins TRBV3-1 (or the pseudogene TRBV3-2) to TRBJ2-3; a possible D gene is TRBD1 (6 bases). CDR3 length: 16 residues. Germline CDR1 reads LGHDT; CDR2 reads YNNKEL (reference sequence). V was trimmed by 3 bases and J by 2 bases, leaving 15 bases between them. The CDR3, as DNA: TGTGCCAGCAGCCAGGGGGCCCGACCCGACACAGATACGCAGTATTTT. Its translation is CASSQGARPDTDTQYF.

The J gene is TRBJ1-2, the V gene TRBV30, with unresolved D. The V end was cut by 4 bases, the J end by 4 bases, with 16 bases between. The CDR3 is 14 amino acids. CDR1 is GTSNPN, CDR2 SVGIG, per germline (reference sequence). In nucleotides, the CDR3 is TGTGCCTGGACGCCATTTGCGGCAGCCTATGGCTACACCTTC. Translation: CAWTPFAAAYGYTF.

This clone has only one observation. V and J are TRBV19 and TRBJ1-1; D gene unclear. The V end lost 6 bases, the J end lost 7 bases, and 9 bases lay between the germline ends. CDR1 LNHDA and CDR2 SQIVND come from the germline V gene (reference sequence). The CDR3 is 11 residues long. The CDR3 loop reads CASRTVSEAFF. In DNA, the CDR3 is TGTGCCAGTAGAACGGTGAGTGAAGCTTTCTTT.

The rearrangement uses TRBV29-1 and TRBJ2-1; tentatively, D is TRBD2 (5 bases). Trimming shortened V by 8 bases and J by 1 base, and 15 bases separated the two germline ends. The CDR3 spans 14 residues. Germline-derived CDR1 and CDR2 are SQVTM and ANQGSEA. The CDR3 sequence: CSHPSGRSYNEQFF. The CDR3 nucleotides are TGCAGCCACCCCTCGGGGAGATCCTACAATGAGCAGTTCTTC.

This chain uses TRBV6-5 with TRBJ1-2; 7 bases are a match to TRBD1. V was pared by 6 bases and J by 8 bases, with 12 bases of the junction left unmatched. The germline gives CDR1 MNHEY, CDR2 SVGAGI. The CDR3 covers 14 residues. In DNA form, the CDR3 reads TGTGCCAGCAGCCCCGGGACAGCCTTGTGGGGCTACACCTTC. Amino acid sequence: CASSPGTALWGYTF.

V gene TRBV5-4 combines with J gene TRBJ2-7; the D gene is possibly TRBD2 (7 bases). The CDR3 sequence is 15 residues long. V gave up 4 bases and J gave up 3 bases, with 17 bases separating them. Germline V CDR1 and CDR2: SGHNT, YYREEE (reference sequence). CDR3 nucleotide sequence: TGTGCCAGCAGCGCCGGGGGGCAGGGACTCTACGAGCAGTACTTC. The encoded protein is CASSAGGQGLYEQYF.

This clone was detected a few times. The CDR3 sequence is CASSQTGGRGYGYTF. The CDR3 nucleotides are TGTGCCAGCAGCCAAACAGGGGGCCGGGGCTATGGCTACACCTTC. The rearrangement joins TRBV14 to TRBJ1-2; 9 nucleotides agree with TRBD1. This CDR3 contains 15 residues. V was clipped by 2 bases and J by 4 bases; unmatched bases: 5. Looked up from germline, CDR1 is SGHDN and CDR2 is FVKESK. The whole variable domain, remainder taken from reference TRBV14 and TRBJ1-2, is EAGVTQFPSHSVIEKGQTVTLRCDPISGHDNLYWYRRVMGKEIKFLLHFVKESKQDESGMPNNRFLAERTGGTYSTLKVQPAELEDSGVYFCASSQTGGRGYGYTFGSGTRLTVV.

CDR3 bases: TGTGCCAGCAGTTTCGGGACTAGCGGGGGGGCTTACGAGCAGTACTTC. Translated, it gives CASSFGTSGGAYEQYF. J is TRBJ2-7 and V is TRBV6-5; 16 bases agree with TRBD2. This CDR3 region has 16 residues. Germline V gene sequence: CDR1 MNHEY, CDR2 SVGAGI. Trimming cost V 4 bases and J 4 bases; bases outside gene matches: 4.

The genes are TRBV30 and TRBJ2-1; possible D gene TRBD1, 7 bases. The CDR3 runs to 13 residues. Germline CDR1 and CDR2: GTSNPN and SVGIG (reference sequence). V lost 8 bases to trimming and J lost 4 bases, with 15 bases between them. The CDR3 DNA reads as TGTGCCGGGCGGACAGGAGGGTACAATGAGCAGTTCTTC. It yields the protein CAGRTGGYNEQFF.